These 14 T cell receptor beta chains share one sample of origin, sequenced in a study of blood T cells in healthy people across ages. Using a J-beta primer mix together with a sample-barcoded 5' primer, a second PCR was run for roughly 6 to 11 cycles. TCRdb reanalysed the 5' RACE reads using MiXCR and keeps one entry per CDR3 protein. The sample shows about 1.8 million distinct CDR3 sequences, roughly 49% of them seen only once. Sequencing was carried out using blood. The receptor set was obtained from a middle-aged woman in good health.

V gene TRBV9 combines with J gene TRBJ2-1; 12 bases fit TRBD2. There are 15 residues in the CDR3. Germline V gives CDR1 SGDLS, CDR2 YYNGEE. V lost 7 bases, J lost 9 bases, and 11 bases stayed unmatched. The CDR3 nucleotides read TGTGCCAGCTCCTCCCTAGCGGGGGGGCCTAGTGAGCAGTTCTTC. This sequence encodes CASSSLAGGPSEQFF. Full variable domain (rest looked up from reference TRBV9 and TRBJ2-1): DSGVTQTPKHLITATGQRVTLRCSPRSGDLSVYWYQQSLDQGLQFLIQYYNGEERAKGNILERFSAQQFPDLHSELNLSSLELGDSALYFCASSSLAGGPSEQFFGPGTRLTVL.

The rearrangement links TRBV6-2 or TRBV6-3 to TRBJ2-7, with D possibly called TRBD1 or TRBD2 (5 bases each). Looked up from germline, CDR1 is MNHEY and CDR2 is SVGEGT. The germline V and J ends were trimmed by 6 bases and 4 bases, with 10 bases remaining between them. CDR3 length: 12 residues. CDR3 in DNA: TGTGCCAGCAGATTCTGGGGGTACGAGCAGTACTTC. As protein: CASRFWGYEQYF.

The chain combines TRBV15 with TRBJ1-1; maybe TRBD1 (5 bases). Germline V gene lookup returns CDR1 LNHNV and CDR2 YYDKDF (reference sequence). CDR3 length equals 14 residues. The V end was cut by 8 bases, the J end by 0 bases, with 13 bases between. The CDR3 here is CATAGGVLNTEAFF. CDR3 DNA: TGTGCCACCGCGGGGGGGGTTTTGAACACTGAAGCTTTCTTT.

The rearrangement links TRBV12-5 to TRBJ2-5; D tentatively reads TRBD1 or TRBD2 (5 bases each). The V end was cut by 1 base, the J end by 4 bases, with 16 bases between. The length of the CDR3 is 16 residues. Germline V gene data show CDR1 as LGHNT and CDR2 as FRNRAP. The CDR3 loop is CASGLGTGQGGETQYF. The CDR3 nucleotides read TGTGCTAGTGGTTTGGGTACGGGGCAGGGTGGAGAGACCCAGTACTTC.

The sample holds a few counts of this clonotype. The rearrangement links TRBV6-5 to TRBJ2-3; the match to TRBD2 covers 10 bases. V lost 11 bases, J lost 5 bases, and 13 bases stayed unmatched. The CDR3 loop spans 15 amino acids. The V gene's germline CDR1 is MNHEY and CDR2 SVGAGI. The chain's CDR3 is CASSRGASGGDTQYF. CDR3 bases: TGTGCCTCCTCTCGGGGGGCTAGCGGGGGAGATACGCAGTATTTT.

This clonotype was seen ten or more times. The chain is built from TRBV12-3 or TRBV12-4 and TRBJ2-7, with D hard to call. The CDR3 runs to 12 residues. Trimming stripped 6 bases from V and 0 bases from J, with 6 bases between. This chain's CDR3 is CASSSHSYEQYF. For the CDR3, the DNA is TGTGCCAGCAGCTCCCACTCCTACGAGCAGTACTTC.

The V call is TRBV5-6, the J call TRBJ1-1; D is perhaps TRBD1 (6 bases). The germline V gene encodes CDR1 SGHDT and CDR2 YYEEEE. There are 15 residues in the CDR3. V lost 2 bases to trimming and J lost 4 bases, with 15 bases between them. The CDR3 DNA sequence: TGTGCCAGCAGCTTTGTAAGAACAGGGCGCACTGAAGCTTTCTTT. Its translation: CASSFVRTGRTEAFF.

This clonotype was seen a handful of times. The V gene is TRBV7-2, the J gene TRBJ2-4, with D perhaps TRBD1 (6 bases). Germline CDR1 SGHTA, CDR2 FQGNSA. Between the trimmed V and J ends, which lost 2 bases and 12 bases, there was a span of 14 bases. This CDR3 comprises 13 residues. The CDR3 reads CASSLSAGDRQYF. As DNA, the CDR3 is TGTGCCAGCAGCTTATCGGCAGGGGATCGTCAGTACTTC.

The J gene is TRBJ1-4, the V gene TRBV10-3; D not resolved. With 3 bases removed from V and 5 bases from J, the gap between germline ends came to 7 bases. CDR1 is ENHRY, CDR2 SYGVKD, per germline. This CDR3 has 13 amino acids. CDR3 in amino acids: CAISDYGNEKLFF. CDR3 sequence (DNA): TGTGCCATCAGTGATTACGGGAATGAAAAACTGTTTTTT.

The chain combines TRBV6-5 with TRBJ2-3; D not certain. The CDR3 has 13 amino acids. V lost 2 bases, J lost 8 bases, and 11 bases lay in between. CDR1 is MNHEY, CDR2 SVGAGI, per germline. The CDR3 loop is CASSYPLGGTQYF. In nucleotides, the CDR3 is TGTGCCAGCAGTTACCCCCTCGGTGGTACGCAGTATTTT.

This chain links TRBV6-5 with TRBJ2-2; D is perhaps TRBD2 (6 bases). This CDR3 spans 13 amino acids. Germline V gene sequence: CDR1 MNHEY, CDR2 SVGAGI. V shed 7 bases and J shed 6 bases, with 12 bases lying between them. The CDR3 DNA reads TGTGCCAGCAAAACGCGGGATTCCGGGGAGCTGTTTTTT. Encoded protein: CASKTRDSGELFF.

Remarks on this clonotype: Because the CDR3 is missing its conserved closing phenylalanine or tryptophan, this is likely a read error. The chain employs TRBV7-2 and TRBJ2-1; 9 nucleotides align to TRBD1. CDR3 length equals 17 residues. From germline, CDR1 is SGHTA and CDR2 FQGNSA. After removal of 3 bases from V and 8 bases from J, the junction contained 14 bases not matched to a gene. DNA for the CDR3: TGTGCCAGCAGCTTTCTGATGCCCGGGACAGGGAGGGATGAGCAGTTCTCC. It encodes CASSFLMPGTGRDEQFS.

This clonotype was recorded a few times. The J gene is TRBJ2-7, the V gene TRBV6-5; 11 nucleotides align to TRBD1. V lost 4 bases to trimming and J lost 3 bases; unmatched junction nucleotides: 8. CDR1 and CDR2 from the germline V gene are MNHEY and SVGAGI. CDR3 length equals 16 residues. DNA of the CDR3: TGTGCCAGCAGTTCAAGGACGGACAGGGGGCTCTACGAGCAGTACTTC. It translates to CASSSRTDRGLYEQYF.

The rearrangement joins TRBV20-1 to TRBJ2-3, with D maybe TRBD2 (6 bases). With 4 bases removed from V and 1 base from J, the gap between germline ends came to 18 bases. Germline values: CDR1 DFQATT, CDR2 SNEGSKA (reference sequence). The CDR3 is made up of 16 amino acids. CDR3 loop: CSATHQGGIGTDTQYF. The CDR3 DNA follows: TGCAGTGCTACCCACCAGGGCGGGATTGGCACAGATACGCAGTATTTT.